This T cell receptor (beta chain) was recovered during a study of graft-versus-host responses after intestinal transplantation. The repertoire was sequenced with immunoSEQ multiplex PCR; TCRdb's copy has only in-frame clones and lacks some. This table has approximately 100,000 clones, 85% to 90% appearing once. As concerns this clone: Its specificity is unknown.

The sequence came from a human donor who received an intestinal transplant. Sequencing used unstimulated CD4+ T cells sorted from spleen or lymph node cells, obtained before intestinal transplant.

The CDR3 protein is CASSFQGWEAETQYF. CDR3 DNA sequence: TGCGCCAGCAGCTTCCAGGGATGGGAGGCAGAGACCCAGTACTTC. The chain links TRBV5-1 to TRBJ2-5; possibly TRBD2 for D (6 bases). Germline CDR1 is SGHRS and CDR2 is YFSETQ. This CDR3 has 15 amino acids. The V end was cut by 2 bases, the J end by 4 bases, with 15 bases between.